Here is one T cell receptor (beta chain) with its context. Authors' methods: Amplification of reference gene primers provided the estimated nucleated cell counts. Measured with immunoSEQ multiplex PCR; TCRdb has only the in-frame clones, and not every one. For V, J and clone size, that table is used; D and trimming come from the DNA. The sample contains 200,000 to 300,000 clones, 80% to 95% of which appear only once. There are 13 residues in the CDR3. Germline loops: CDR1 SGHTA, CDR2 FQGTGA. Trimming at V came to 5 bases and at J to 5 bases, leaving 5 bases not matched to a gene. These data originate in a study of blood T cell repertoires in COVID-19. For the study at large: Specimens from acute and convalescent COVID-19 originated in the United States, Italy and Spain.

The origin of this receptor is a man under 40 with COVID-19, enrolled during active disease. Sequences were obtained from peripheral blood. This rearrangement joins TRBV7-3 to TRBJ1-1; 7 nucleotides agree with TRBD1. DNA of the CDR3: TGTGCCAGCAGCGTAGACAGGGTAACTGAAGCTTTCTTT. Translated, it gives CASSVDRVTEAFF.